The clone carrying this TCR beta chain was recorded a few times. This sample stems from a study of T cell responses to AZD1222 COVID-19 vaccine. Study-wide background: Second-dose intervals near 4 or 12 weeks were combined.

Sequencing was performed with immunoSEQ multiplex PCR; in TCRdb, only in-frame clones are kept and a portion is missing. The table records approximately 150,000 clones, more than 85% of them present only once. The source material was peripheral blood, sampled on day 0 of AZD1222 vaccination. The TCR comes from an adult in good health.

For the CDR3, the DNA is TGTGCCAGCAGCGACAGGGGCGGGCTCAATCAGCCCCAGCATTTT. Its translation is CASSDRGGLNQPQHF. V and J are TRBV27 and TRBJ1-5, with TRBD1 matching over 8 bases. Germline CDR1 reads MNHEY; CDR2 reads SMNVEV (reference sequence). V gave up 6 bases and J gave up 3 bases; unmatched junction bases: 7. CDR3 size: 15 residues.